These 6 T cell receptor beta chains were all obtained from the same sample, sequenced in a study of identical twins. TCRdb reanalysed the 5' RACE reads using MiXCR and keeps one entry per CDR3 protein. The table shows fewer than 900,000 distinct CDR3 sequences, with 15% to 20% occurring only once. These data were also filed under a second study, of T cells expressing NK-cell markers.

Source material: PBMCs. These receptors were obtained from a woman younger than 35 in good health.

V is TRBV12-3 or TRBV12-4 and J is TRBJ2-3; D is possibly TRBD1 (5 bases). Trimming cost V 5 bases and J 2 bases, with 8 bases left between them. The CDR3 consists of 13 residues. The CDR3 loop reads CASSRQFTDTQYF. The CDR3 nucleotides are TGTGCCAGCAGTAGACAGTTCACAGATACGCAGTATTTT.

The chain is built from TRBV12-3 or TRBV12-4 and TRBJ2-1, with 8 nucleotides matching TRBD2. The CDR3 is 14 amino acids. After removal of 5 bases from V and 8 bases from J, the junction contained 8 bases not matched to a gene. DNA of the CDR3: TGTGCCAGCAGTCAGCGGGGGACCCGGGATGAGCAGTTCTTC. Protein product: CASSQRGTRDEQFF.

This clonotype was seen more than once but under ten times. The rearrangement links TRBV14 to TRBJ2-5, with TRBD1 matching over 9 bases. Losses at the gene ends were 6 bases for V and 4 bases for J; bases not matched to a gene: 9. CDR3 length: 15 residues. In germline, CDR1 is SGHDN, CDR2 FVKESK. The CDR3 protein is CASRRTGGRGETQYF. The CDR3 DNA is TGTGCCAGCAGACGTACAGGGGGCCGGGGAGAGACCCAGTACTTC.

The V and J genes are TRBV11-2 and TRBJ2-3; TRBD2 matches 11 bases. The CDR3 sequence is 14 residues long. The trim removed 4 bases at V and 7 bases at J, leaving 4 bases unmatched. Germline V gives CDR1 SGHAT, CDR2 FQNNGV. CDR3 nucleotides: TGTGCCAGCAGCTCCACTAGCGGGAGCCATACGCAGTATTTT. Protein product: CASSSTSGSHTQYF. The full variable domain, its missing parts supplied by reference TRBV11-2 and TRBJ2-3, is EAGVAQSPRYKIIEKRQSVAFWCNPISGHATLYWYQQILGQGPKLLIQFQNNGVVDDSQLPKDRFSAERLKGVDSTLKIQPAKLEDSAVYLCASSSTSGSHTQYFGPGTRLTVL.

This clonotype was found a few times. This chain uses TRBV10-3 with TRBJ2-3, with 7 bases aligning to TRBD2. Germline V gene data show CDR1 as ENHRY and CDR2 as SYGVKD. The V segment lost 6 bases and the J segment 6 bases; nucleotides outside the gene matches: 9. This CDR3 spans 14 amino acids. For the CDR3, the DNA is TGTGCCATCAGAGCGGGGCGCGACGGCGATACGCAGTATTTT. Translation: CAIRAGRDGDTQYF.

This clonotype was seen a few times. The CDR3 region is CASSRSGTGIEQYF. Written as DNA, the CDR3 is TGCGCCAGCAGCCGTTCTGGGACAGGGATCGAGCAGTACTTC. The rearrangement links TRBV5-1 to TRBJ2-7; 9 positions match TRBD1. From germline, CDR1 is SGHRS and CDR2 YFSETQ. The CDR3 is 14 amino acids. Trimming cost V 4 bases and J 6 bases; bases outside gene matches: 8.